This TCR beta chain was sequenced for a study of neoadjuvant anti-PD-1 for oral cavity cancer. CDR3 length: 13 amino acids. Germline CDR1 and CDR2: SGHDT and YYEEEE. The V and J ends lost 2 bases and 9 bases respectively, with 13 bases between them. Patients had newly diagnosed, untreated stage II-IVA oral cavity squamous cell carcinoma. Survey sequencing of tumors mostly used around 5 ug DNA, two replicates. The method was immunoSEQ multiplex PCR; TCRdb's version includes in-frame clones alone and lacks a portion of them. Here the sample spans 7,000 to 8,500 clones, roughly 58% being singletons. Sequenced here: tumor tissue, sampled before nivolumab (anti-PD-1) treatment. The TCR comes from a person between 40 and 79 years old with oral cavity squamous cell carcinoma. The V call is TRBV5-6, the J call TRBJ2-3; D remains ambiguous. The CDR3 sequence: CASSLGFEFTQYF. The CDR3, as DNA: TGTGCCAGCAGCTTAGGTTTCGAGTTCACGCAGTATTTT.